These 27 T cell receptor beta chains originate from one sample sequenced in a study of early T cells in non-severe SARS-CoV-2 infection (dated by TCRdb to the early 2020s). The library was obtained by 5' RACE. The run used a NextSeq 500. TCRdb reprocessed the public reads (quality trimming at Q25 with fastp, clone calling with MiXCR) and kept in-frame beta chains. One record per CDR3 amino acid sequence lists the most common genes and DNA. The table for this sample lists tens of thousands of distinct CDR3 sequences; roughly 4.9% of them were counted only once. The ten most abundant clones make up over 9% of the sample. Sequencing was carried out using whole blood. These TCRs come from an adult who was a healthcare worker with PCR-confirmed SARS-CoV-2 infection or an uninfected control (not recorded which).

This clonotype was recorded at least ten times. The CDR3 sequence is CASNGRPSTSEQYF. CDR3 coding DNA: TGTGCCAGCAATGGGAGACCAAGTACGTCCGAGCAGTACTTC. The genes are TRBV2 and TRBJ2-7, with D possibly matching TRBD2 (5 bases). CDR3 size: 14 residues. Looked up from germline, CDR1 is SNHLY and CDR2 is FYNNEI. The germline V and J ends were trimmed by 7 bases and 6 bases, with 19 bases remaining between them.

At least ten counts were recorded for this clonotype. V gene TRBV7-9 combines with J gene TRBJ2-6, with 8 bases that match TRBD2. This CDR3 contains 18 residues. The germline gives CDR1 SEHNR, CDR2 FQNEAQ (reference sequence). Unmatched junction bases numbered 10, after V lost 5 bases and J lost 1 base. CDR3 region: CASSPPTGGPSGANVLTF. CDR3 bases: TGTGCCAGCAGCCCGCCCACGGGAGGGCCTTCTGGGGCCAACGTCCTGACTTTC.

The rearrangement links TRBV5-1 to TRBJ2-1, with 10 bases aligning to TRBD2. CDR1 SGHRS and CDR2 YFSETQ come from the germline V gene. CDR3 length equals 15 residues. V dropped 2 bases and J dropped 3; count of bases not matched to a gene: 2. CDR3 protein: CASSFPSGSYNEQFF. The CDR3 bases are TGCGCCAGCAGCTTCCCTAGCGGGAGCTACAATGAGCAGTTCTTC. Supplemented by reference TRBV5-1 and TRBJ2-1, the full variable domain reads KAGVTQTPRYLIKTRGQQVTLSCSPISGHRSVSWYQQTPGQGLQFLFEYFSETQRNKGNFPGRFSGRQFSNSRSEMNVSTLELGDSALYLCASSFPSGSYNEQFFGPGTRLTVL.

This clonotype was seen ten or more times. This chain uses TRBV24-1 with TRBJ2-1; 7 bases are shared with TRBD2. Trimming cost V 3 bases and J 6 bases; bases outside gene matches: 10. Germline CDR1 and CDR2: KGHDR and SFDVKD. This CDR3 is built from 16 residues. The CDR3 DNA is TGTGCCACCAGTGATCCGGTTGCGGGAGTGGGCAATGAGCAGTTCTTC. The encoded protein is CATSDPVAGVGNEQFF.

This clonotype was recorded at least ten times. The CDR3 reads CSVARAVGEKLFF. Here the CDR3 DNA reads TGCAGCGTCGCAAGGGCGGTGGGTGAAAAACTGTTTTTT. This chain uses TRBV29-1 with TRBJ1-4, with D unclear. Between the trimmed V and J ends, which lost 6 bases and 7 bases, there was a span of 15 bases. CDR1 and CDR2 from the germline V gene are SQVTM and ANQGSEA. This CDR3 has 13 amino acids.

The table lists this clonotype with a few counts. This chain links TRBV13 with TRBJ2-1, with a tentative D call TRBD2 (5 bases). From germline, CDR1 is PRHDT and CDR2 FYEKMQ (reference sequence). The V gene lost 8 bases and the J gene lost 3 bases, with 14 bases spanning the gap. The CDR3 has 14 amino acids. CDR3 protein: CASDGLSGYNEQFF. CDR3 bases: TGTGCCAGCGACGGACTTTCGGGCTACAATGAGCAGTTCTTC. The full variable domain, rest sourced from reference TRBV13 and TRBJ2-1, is AAGVIQSPRHLIKEKRETATLKCYPIPRHDTVYWYQQGPGQDPQFLISFYEKMQSDKGSIPDRFSAQQFSDYHSELNMSSLELGDSALYFCASDGLSGYNEQFFGPGTRLTVL.

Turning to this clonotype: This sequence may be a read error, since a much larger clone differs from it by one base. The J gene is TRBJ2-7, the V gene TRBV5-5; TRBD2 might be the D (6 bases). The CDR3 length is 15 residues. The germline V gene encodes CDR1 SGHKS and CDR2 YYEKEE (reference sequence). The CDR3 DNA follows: TGTACCAGCAGCGCGGGACGACGGTTCTCCTACGAGCAGTACTTC. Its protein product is CTSSAGRRFSYEQYF.

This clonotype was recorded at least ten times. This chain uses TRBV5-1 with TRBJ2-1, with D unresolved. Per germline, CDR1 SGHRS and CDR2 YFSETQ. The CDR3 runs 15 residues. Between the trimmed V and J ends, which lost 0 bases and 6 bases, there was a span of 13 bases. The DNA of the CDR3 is TGCGCCAGCAGCTTGGTCCAGGTCTGGGTCAATGAGCAGTTCTTC. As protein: CASSLVQVWVNEQFF.

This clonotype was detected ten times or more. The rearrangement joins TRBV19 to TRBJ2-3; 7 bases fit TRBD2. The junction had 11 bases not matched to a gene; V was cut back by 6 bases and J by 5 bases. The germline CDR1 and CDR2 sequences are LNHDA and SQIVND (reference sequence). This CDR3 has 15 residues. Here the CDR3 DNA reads TGTGCCAGTAGCCTCGGGGGACTACATCGAGATACGCAGTATTTT. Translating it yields CASSLGGLHRDTQYF.

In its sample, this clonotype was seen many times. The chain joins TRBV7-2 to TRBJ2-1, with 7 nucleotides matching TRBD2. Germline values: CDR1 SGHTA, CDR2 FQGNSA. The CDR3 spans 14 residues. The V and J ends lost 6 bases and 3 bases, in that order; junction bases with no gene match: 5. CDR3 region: CASRAWTSYNEQFF. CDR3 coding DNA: TGTGCCAGCAGGGCCTGGACTAGCTACAATGAGCAGTTCTTC.

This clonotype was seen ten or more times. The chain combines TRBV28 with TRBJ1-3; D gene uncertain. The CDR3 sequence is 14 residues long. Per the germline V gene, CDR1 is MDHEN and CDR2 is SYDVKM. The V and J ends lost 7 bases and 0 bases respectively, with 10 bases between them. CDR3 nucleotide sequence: TGTGCCAGCAAGGTGGGGATCTCTGGAAACACCATATATTTT. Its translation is CASKVGISGNTIYF.

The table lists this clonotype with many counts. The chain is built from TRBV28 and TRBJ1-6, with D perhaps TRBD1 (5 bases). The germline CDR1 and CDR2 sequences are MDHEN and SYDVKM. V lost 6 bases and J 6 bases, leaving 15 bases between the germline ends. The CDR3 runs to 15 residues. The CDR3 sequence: CASSSGTMSNSPLHF. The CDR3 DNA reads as TGTGCCAGCAGCTCAGGGACTATGAGTAATTCACCCCTCCACTTT.

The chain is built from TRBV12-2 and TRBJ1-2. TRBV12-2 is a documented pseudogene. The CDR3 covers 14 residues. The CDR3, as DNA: TGTGCAAGTCGCCTCTCTGGGGTACACTATGGCTACACCTTC. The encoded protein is CASRLSGVHYGYTF.

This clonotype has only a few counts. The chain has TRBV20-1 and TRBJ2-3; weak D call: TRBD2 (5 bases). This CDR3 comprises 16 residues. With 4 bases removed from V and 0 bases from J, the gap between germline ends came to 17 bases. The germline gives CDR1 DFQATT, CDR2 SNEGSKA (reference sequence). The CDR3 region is CSATIPPGYSTDTQYF. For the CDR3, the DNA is TGCAGTGCTACAATACCCCCGGGATACAGCACAGATACGCAGTATTTT.

CDR3 nucleotides: TGTGCCAGCAGCCAACTAGCGGGAACAGATACGCAGTATTTT. Translation gives CASSQLAGTDTQYF. This chain joins TRBV3-1 and TRBJ2-3, with 9 bases lining up with TRBD2. Germline V gives CDR1 LGHDT, CDR2 YNNKEL (reference sequence). V trimming: 2 bases; J trimming: 3 bases; junction bases outside the gene matches: 0. The CDR3 runs to 14 residues.

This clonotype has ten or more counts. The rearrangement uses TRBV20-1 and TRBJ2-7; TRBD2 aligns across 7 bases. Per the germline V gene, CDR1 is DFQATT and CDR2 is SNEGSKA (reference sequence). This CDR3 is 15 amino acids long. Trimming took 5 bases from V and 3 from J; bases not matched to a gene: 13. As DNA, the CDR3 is TGCAGTGCTCACCTCCTGGGGGGGAACTTCTACGAGCAGTACTTC. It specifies CSAHLLGGNFYEQYF.

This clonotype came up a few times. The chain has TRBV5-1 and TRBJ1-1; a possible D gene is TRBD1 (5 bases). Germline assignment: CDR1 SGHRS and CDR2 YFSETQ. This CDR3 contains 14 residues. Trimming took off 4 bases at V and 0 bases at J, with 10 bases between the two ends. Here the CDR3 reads CASSRDGMNTEAFF. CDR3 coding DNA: TGCGCCAGCAGCAGGGACGGTATGAACACTGAAGCTTTCTTT.

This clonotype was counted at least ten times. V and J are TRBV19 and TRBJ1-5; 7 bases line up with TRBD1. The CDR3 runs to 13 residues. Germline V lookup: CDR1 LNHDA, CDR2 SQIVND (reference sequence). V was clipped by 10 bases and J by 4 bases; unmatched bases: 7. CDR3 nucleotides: TGTGCCACCCAGATGACAGGGAATCAGCCCCAGCATTTT. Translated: CATQMTGNQPQHF.

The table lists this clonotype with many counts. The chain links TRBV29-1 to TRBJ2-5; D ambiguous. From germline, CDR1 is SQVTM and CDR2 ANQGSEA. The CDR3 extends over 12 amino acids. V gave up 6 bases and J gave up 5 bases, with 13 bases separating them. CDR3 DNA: TGCAGCGTCCTTGAGACTTCGGAGACCCAGTACTTC. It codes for CSVLETSETQYF.

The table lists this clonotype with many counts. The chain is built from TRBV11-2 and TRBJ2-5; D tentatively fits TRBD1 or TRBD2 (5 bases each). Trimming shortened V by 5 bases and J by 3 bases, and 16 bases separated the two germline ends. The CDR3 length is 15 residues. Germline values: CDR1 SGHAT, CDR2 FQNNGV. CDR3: CASSLDLGTEETQYF. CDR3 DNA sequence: TGTGCCAGCAGCCTTGATCTCGGGACGGAAGAGACCCAGTACTTC. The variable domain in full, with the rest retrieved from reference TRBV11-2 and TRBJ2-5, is EAGVAQSPRYKIIEKRQSVAFWCNPISGHATLYWYQQILGQGPKLLIQFQNNGVVDDSQLPKDRFSAERLKGVDSTLKIQPAKLEDSAVYLCASSLDLGTEETQYFGPGTRLLVL.

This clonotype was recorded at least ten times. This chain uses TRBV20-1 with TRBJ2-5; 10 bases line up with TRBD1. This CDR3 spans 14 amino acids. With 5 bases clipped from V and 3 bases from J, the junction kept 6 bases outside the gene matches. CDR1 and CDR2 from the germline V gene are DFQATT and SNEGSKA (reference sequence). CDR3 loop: CSAEPGQGKETQYF. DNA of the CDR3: TGCAGTGCTGAACCGGGACAGGGGAAAGAGACCCAGTACTTC.

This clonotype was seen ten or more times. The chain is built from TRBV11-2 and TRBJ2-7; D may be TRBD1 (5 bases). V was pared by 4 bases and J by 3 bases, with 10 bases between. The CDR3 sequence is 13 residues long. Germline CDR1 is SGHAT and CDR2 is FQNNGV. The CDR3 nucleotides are TGTGCCAGCAGCTCATCAGGGTACTACGAGCAGTACTTC. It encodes CASSSSGYYEQYF.

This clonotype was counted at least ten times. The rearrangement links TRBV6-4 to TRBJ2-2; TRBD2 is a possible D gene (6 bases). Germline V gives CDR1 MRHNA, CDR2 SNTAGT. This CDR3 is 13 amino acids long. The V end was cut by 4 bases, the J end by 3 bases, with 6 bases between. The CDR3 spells CASSAGDTGELFF. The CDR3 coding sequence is TGTGCCAGCAGTGCGGGAGACACCGGGGAGCTGTTTTTT.

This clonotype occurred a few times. The CDR3 loop reads CSVGGKTGELFF. The DNA for the CDR3 is TGCAGCGTAGGTGGGAAGACCGGGGAGCTGTTTTTT. This sequence joins TRBV29-1 and TRBJ2-2, with no clear D. Trimming took 6 bases from V and 5 from J, leaving 10 bases between them. The germline V gene encodes CDR1 SQVTM and CDR2 ANQGSEA. The CDR3 totals 12 residues.

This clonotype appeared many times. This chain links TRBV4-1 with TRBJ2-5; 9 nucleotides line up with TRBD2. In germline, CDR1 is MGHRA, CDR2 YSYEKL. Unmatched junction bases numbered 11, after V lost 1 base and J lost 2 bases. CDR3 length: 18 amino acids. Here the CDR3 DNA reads TGCGCCAGCAGCCAAGGTGGCATCAGCGGGAGGCTTCAAGAGACCCAGTACTTC. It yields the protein CASSQGGISGRLQETQYF.

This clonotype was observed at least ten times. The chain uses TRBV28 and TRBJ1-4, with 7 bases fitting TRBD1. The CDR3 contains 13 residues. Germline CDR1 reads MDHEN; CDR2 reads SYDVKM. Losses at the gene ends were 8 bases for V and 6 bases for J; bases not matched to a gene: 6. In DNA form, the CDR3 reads TGTGCCAGCGTTAGGACAGGACATGAAAAACTGTTTTTT. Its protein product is CASVRTGHEKLFF.

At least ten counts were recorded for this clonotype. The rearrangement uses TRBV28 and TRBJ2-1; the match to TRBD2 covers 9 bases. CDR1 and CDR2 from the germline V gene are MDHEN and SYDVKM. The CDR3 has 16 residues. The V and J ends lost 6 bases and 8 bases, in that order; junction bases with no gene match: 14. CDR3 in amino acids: CASSPIRLAGSDEQFF. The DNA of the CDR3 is TGTGCCAGCAGCCCCATCCGGCTAGCGGGATCGGATGAGCAGTTCTTC.